Below, 22 T cell receptor beta chains from the same sample are listed, as sequenced in a study of CD8 T cell repertoires and HIV-1 epitope variants. The table came from immunoSEQ multiplex PCR; TCRdb's copy has only in-frame clones and leaves some out. The table includes 95,000 or so clones, roughly 81% detected once. Specimen: uncultured baseline CD8+ T cells from peripheral blood mononuclear cells (PBMCs). The receptor set was obtained from a male donor with HIV.

The chain combines TRBV4-1 with TRBJ2-2; tentative D call: TRBD2 (6 bases). The V gene lost 1 base and the J gene lost 5 bases, with 14 bases spanning the gap. Per germline, CDR1 MGHRA and CDR2 YSYEKL. This CDR3 contains 16 residues. The CDR3 here is CASSQVSAGLTGELFF. The DNA of the CDR3 is TGCGCCAGCAGCCAAGTTTCAGCGGGTTTAACCGGGGAGCTGTTTTTT.

J is TRBJ1-1 and V is TRBV9, with 7 bases fitting TRBD1. This CDR3 contains 14 residues. After removal of 6 bases from V and 2 bases from J, the junction contained 7 bases not matched to a gene. Germline CDR1 SGDLS, CDR2 YYNGEE. The CDR3 DNA reads as TGTGCCAGCACCACAGGGGCGTTAAACACTGAAGCTTTCTTT. Translating it yields CASTTGALNTEAFF.

V gene TRBV18 combines with J gene TRBJ1-1; D not resolved. The V end was cut by 2 bases, the J end by 4 bases, with 5 bases between. CDR1 is KGHSH and CDR2 is LQKENI in the germline V gene. The CDR3 length is 12 residues. Here the CDR3 reads CASSPERTEAFF. The CDR3, as DNA: TGTGCCAGCTCACCAGAGCGCACTGAAGCTTTCTTT.

This clone was counted a single time. The J gene is TRBJ1-1, the V gene TRBV19, with D possibly TRBD1 on 5 matching bases. V lost 11 bases and J lost 1, with 17 bases in between. The CDR3 contains 14 residues. Looked up from germline, CDR1 is LNHDA and CDR2 is SQIVND (reference sequence). The CDR3 DNA follows: TGTGCCGCTCGAGTGGGGACGGGGAACACTGAAGCTTTCTTT. Translating it yields CAARVGTGNTEAFF.

The V call is TRBV4-2, the J call TRBJ2-3, with 10 bases fitting TRBD2. Germline CDR1 and CDR2: LGHNA and YNFKEQ. V lost 3 bases to trimming and J lost 4 bases; unmatched junction nucleotides: 10. This CDR3 has 17 amino acids. The CDR3 protein is CASSQPGTSESPDTQYF. Here the CDR3 DNA reads TGTGCCAGCAGCCAGCCCGGGACTAGCGAATCCCCAGATACGCAGTATTTT.

The chain recombines TRBV9 with TRBJ2-3; the match to TRBD2 covers 10 bases. CDR3 length equals 15 residues. CDR1 is SGDLS, CDR2 YYNGEE, per germline. V lost 0 bases and J lost 7; bases outside the gene matches: 5. CDR3 in amino acids: CASSVASGGANTQYF. The CDR3 DNA is TGTGCCAGCAGCGTAGCAAGCGGGGGGGCGAATACGCAGTATTTT.

The chain employs TRBV5-1 and TRBJ2-4, with D uncertain. Deletions cut 4 bases from V and 0 bases from J, with 11 bases between. CDR3 length: 15 residues. Germline V gene data show CDR1 as SGHRS and CDR2 as YFSETQ. The CDR3 protein is CASSPSTLAKNIQYF. Here the CDR3 DNA reads TGCGCCAGCAGCCCATCGACGCTAGCCAAAAACATTCAGTACTTC.

The V call is TRBV5-5, the J call TRBJ2-1; no firm D call. The CDR3 runs to 13 residues. V was shortened by 1 base and J by 3 bases, with 5 bases between the two germline ends. Germline V gene data show CDR1 as SGHKS and CDR2 as YYEKEE (reference sequence). This chain's CDR3 is CASSLSGYNEQFF. CDR3 in DNA: TGTGCCAGCAGCTTGTCAGGCTACAATGAGCAGTTCTTC.

This clone was observed a few times. J is TRBJ1-2 and V is TRBV28; 9 bases are shared with TRBD1. Looked up from germline, CDR1 is MDHEN and CDR2 is SYDVKM. CDR3 length equals 14 residues. Trimming cost V 6 bases and J 8 bases; bases outside gene matches: 10. The CDR3: CASSLGTGYLGYTF. DNA of the CDR3: TGTGCCAGCAGCCTCGGGACAGGGTATTTAGGCTACACCTTC.

In regard to this clone: At one end the junction does not follow the germline gene, possibly because of a read error. The genes are TRBV7-7 and TRBJ2-5; possibly TRBD1 or TRBD2 for D (6 bases each). The CDR3 sequence is 13 residues long. Germline V CDR1 and CDR2: SSHAT, FNYEAQ (reference sequence). CDR3 DNA sequence: TGTGCTAGCAGCTTAGGGGGGAAAGAGACCCAGTACTTC. This encodes CASSLGGKETQYF. The full variable domain, its missing parts supplied by reference TRBV7-7 and TRBJ2-5, is GAGVSQSPRYKVTKRGQDVTLRCDPISSHATLYWYQQALGQGPEFLTYFNYEAQPDKSGLPSDRFSAERPEGSISTLTIQRTEQRDSAMYRCASSLGGKETQYFGPGTRLLVL.

This chain uses TRBV29-1 with TRBJ1-2, with D tentatively TRBD1 (6 bases). The V end lost 6 bases, the J end lost 3 bases, and 11 bases lay between the germline ends. Germline assignment: CDR1 SQVTM and CDR2 ANQGSEA. This CDR3 spans 12 amino acids. The CDR3 DNA reads TGCAGCGTCGGGGAGGGGGACTATGGCTACACCTTC. This encodes CSVGEGDYGYTF.

J is TRBJ2-1 and V is TRBV7-9, with 8 bases fitting TRBD2. The CDR3 runs to 14 residues. The V segment lost 3 bases and the J segment 8 bases; nucleotides outside the gene matches: 6. Per the germline V gene, CDR1 is SEHNR and CDR2 is FQNEAQ (reference sequence). DNA for the CDR3: TGTGCCAGCAGCTTCGAGCGGGGGTTACATGAGCAGTTCTTC. It is translated as CASSFERGLHEQFF.

A few counts support this clone. This chain connects TRBV6-1 to TRBJ2-7, with 9 bases that match TRBD1. CDR1 MNHNS and CDR2 SASEGT come from the germline V gene. The CDR3 has 14 amino acids. V dropped 4 bases and J dropped 5; count of bases not matched to a gene: 6. CDR3: CASSGWTGADEQYF. The CDR3 DNA is TGTGCCAGCAGTGGCTGGACAGGGGCAGACGAGCAGTACTTC.

Regarding this clone: The sample contains more than one DNA sequence encoding this CDR3. The rearrangement uses TRBV19 and TRBJ2-2; D might be TRBD1 (5 bases). The germline gives CDR1 LNHDA, CDR2 SQIVND (reference sequence). CDR3 length: 12 residues. V was clipped by 8 bases and J by 5 bases, with 9 bases between them. CDR3 DNA: TGTGCCAGTCGGACAAGAACCGGGGAGCTGTTTTTT. This codes for CASRTRTGELFF.

The chain combines TRBV13 with TRBJ2-7, with unresolved D. This CDR3 has 14 amino acids. The V end was cut by 3 bases, the J end by 0 bases, with 9 bases between. CDR1 is PRHDT, CDR2 FYEKMQ, per germline (reference sequence). CDR3 residues: CASSFSSRSYEQYF. CDR3 nucleotide sequence: TGTGCCAGCAGCTTCTCCTCCCGCTCCTACGAGCAGTACTTC.

This clone was detected a few times. J is TRBJ2-1 and V is TRBV19, with 8 bases matching TRBD2. The germline V gene has CDR1 LNHDA and CDR2 SQIVND (reference sequence). V dropped 6 bases and J dropped 0; count of bases not matched to a gene: 4. CDR3 length: 15 amino acids. CDR3 nucleotides: TGTGCCAGTAGGAGGCGGGGGGTCTCCTACAATGAGCAGTTCTTC. Translating gives CASRRRGVSYNEQFF. The full variable domain, its missing parts supplied by reference TRBV19 and TRBJ2-1, is DGGITQSPKYLFRKEGQNVTLSCEQNLNHDAMYWYRQDPGQGLRLIYYSQIVNDFQKGDIAEGYSVSREKKESFPLTVTSAQKNPTAFYLCASRRRGVSYNEQFFGPGTRLTVL.

The J gene is TRBJ2-3, the V gene TRBV4-1; D may correspond to TRBD1 or TRBD2 (6 bases each). This CDR3 has 16 amino acids. Germline assignment: CDR1 MGHRA and CDR2 YSYEKL. Trimming took off 1 base at V and 2 bases at J, with 13 bases between the two ends. CDR3: CASSQGRDTNTDTQYF. The CDR3 nucleotides are TGCGCCAGCAGCCAAGGGCGGGACACAAACACAGATACGCAGTATTTT.

The sample holds one count of this clone. The chain is built from TRBV5-6 and TRBJ2-3, with D perhaps TRBD2 (5 bases). V was pared by 0 bases and J by 5 bases, with 16 bases between. Germline assignment: CDR1 SGHDT and CDR2 YYEEEE. The CDR3 loop spans 16 amino acids. Here the CDR3 reads CASSLAVSGSGDTQYF. The CDR3 nucleotides read TGTGCCAGCAGCTTGGCCGTTTCGGGGTCGGGAGATACGCAGTATTTT.

The V gene is TRBV11-2, the J gene TRBJ1-4; 9 bases line up with TRBD1. The CDR3 covers 14 residues. Looked up from germline, CDR1 is SGHAT and CDR2 is FQNNGV. The V and J ends lost 4 bases and 9 bases, in that order; junction bases with no gene match: 6. The CDR3, as DNA: TGTGCCAGCAGCTCGGACAGGGGTCTTCAAAAACTGTTTTTT. Translation gives CASSSDRGLQKLFF.

V is TRBV27 and J is TRBJ2-7; 13 bases fit TRBD2. Per the germline V gene, CDR1 is MNHEY and CDR2 is SMNVEV (reference sequence). V was pared by 5 bases and J by 2 bases, with 12 bases of the junction left unmatched. The CDR3 totals 18 residues. The CDR3 spells CASSPPGLAGRGPYEQYF. CDR3 DNA: TGTGCCAGCAGTCCCCCGGGACTAGCGGGACGGGGCCCCTACGAGCAGTACTTC.

This chain links TRBV5-1 with TRBJ2-3; 9 nucleotides align to TRBD2. Germline CDR1 is SGHRS and CDR2 is YFSETQ. CDR3 size: 15 residues. V lost 0 bases to trimming and J lost 3 bases; unmatched junction nucleotides: 2. This CDR3 reads CASSLESGRTDTQYF. The CDR3 coding sequence is TGCGCCAGCAGCTTGGAGAGCGGGAGGACAGATACGCAGTATTTT.

The gene calls are TRBV7-3 and TRBJ1-2, with 9 nucleotides matching TRBD1. J lost 9 bases, V lost 6 bases, and 14 bases had no gene match. Germline V gene sequence: CDR1 SGHTA, CDR2 FQGTGA. CDR3 length equals 15 residues. CDR3 region: CASSPTGQGGESYTF. The CDR3 nucleotides are TGTGCCAGCAGTCCCACGGGACAGGGTGGGGAAAGCTACACCTTC. Combining the CDR3 with reference TRBV7-3 and TRBJ1-2 gives the whole variable domain GAGVSQTPSNKVTEKGKYVELRCDPISGHTALYWYRQSLGQGPEFLIYFQGTGAADDSGLPNDRFFAVRPEGSVSTLKIQRTERGDSAVYLCASSPTGQGGESYTFGSGTRLTVV.